This TCR beta chain was identified during a study of cytomegalovirus exposure and HLA in healthy donors. This clone appeared a few times. Healthy people donating bone marrow made up the donors. Though nominally healthy at sampling, donors likely had unrecorded immune exposures. The V and J ends lost 2 bases and 3 bases, in that order; junction bases with no gene match: 8. Germline V gene lookup returns CDR1 SGHNT and CDR2 YYREEE (reference sequence). This CDR3 contains 17 residues. Use of 60 Vbeta and 13 Jbeta primers characterized the PCR. The data were produced by immunoSEQ multiplex PCR, yet TCRdb's version contains in-frame clones alone and is incomplete. This table has around 65,000 clones, 85% appearing once.

The sequence came from a female donor in good health and CMV-seronegative. The sequenced sample was PBMCs. The J gene is TRBJ2-3, the V gene TRBV5-4; 11 bases are a match to TRBD1. CDR3 nucleotide sequence: TGTGCCAGCAGCTTAGCGGACAGGGGGCTTGAGACAGATACGCAGTATTTT. Translated, it gives CASSLADRGLETDTQYF. The whole variable domain, filled in from reference TRBV5-4 and TRBJ2-3, reads ETGVTQSPTHLIKTRGQQVTLRCSSQSGHNTVSWYQQALGQGPQFIFQYYREEENGRGNFPPRFSGLQFPNYSSELNVNALELDDSALYLCASSLADRGLETDTQYFGPGTRLTVL.